The subject of this entry is one TCR beta chain. Method: immunoSEQ multiplex PCR; TCRdb's copy keeps in-frame clones and lacks some. The sample records some 500,000 clones, roughly 88% being singletons. The CDR3 has 15 residues. The ends were cut back, 1 base at V and 1 base at J, with 10 bases in the middle. Looked up from germline, CDR1 is SEHNR and CDR2 is FQNEAQ (reference sequence). This sample is part of a study of blood T cell repertoires in COVID-19. Across fewer than 25 US areas, participants ranged in age from about 18 to 90 years. The study assigned cohorts using participant-reported clinical history. Recovered Cohort 3 donors showed two negative PCRs, clearance, or symptom resolution.

Sequencing was done on a sample of PBMCs or T cells enriched from blood (not recorded which). The chain has TRBV7-9 and TRBJ1-1, with a tentative D call TRBD1 (5 bases). This sequence originates from a woman in her thirties or forties who had recovered from COVID-19. The CDR3 loop is CASSLELGGNTEAFF. The CDR3 coding sequence is TGTGCCAGCAGCTTAGAGTTGGGGGGGAACACTGAAGCTTTCTTT. Using reference TRBV7-9 and TRBJ1-1 for the parts outside the CDR3, the full variable domain is DTGVSQNPRHKITKRGQNVTFRCDPISEHNRLYWYRQTLGQGPEFLTYFQNEAQLEKSRLLSDRFSAERPKGSFSTLEIQRTEQGDSAMYLCASSLELGGNTEAFFGQGTRLTVV.